These 4 T cell receptor beta chains originate from one sample sequenced in a study of T cells in Graves' hyperthyroidism and ophthalmopathy (dated by TCRdb to the late 2010s). Libraries were made using multiplex PCR. TCRdb names Illumina HiSeq 2000 as the instrument used. The TCR beta CDR3 regions were amplified from RNA transcripts. The TCR CDR3 was subjected to a first round of RT-PCR using the HTBI primer set and the Qiagen OneStep RT-PCR kit. Through fastp at Q25 and MiXCR, TCRdb rebuilt clones from the public reads, retaining in-frame beta chains. Every entry covers one CDR3 protein and lists the most common genes and DNA from its rows. The sample records 250,000 to 300,000 distinct CDR3 sequences, approximately 18% of which are singletons. Less than 45% of the sample is taken by the ten largest. The source material was blood. The source of these receptors is a man in his fifties or sixties with Graves' ophthalmopathy.

With regard to this clonotype: The junction does not match germline at one end; this may be a read error. The chain combines TRBV3-1 with TRBJ1-5, with a possible D match to TRBD1 (5 bases). Germline values: CDR1 LGHDT, CDR2 YNNKEL (reference sequence). The CDR3 is 14 amino acids. Here the CDR3 reads CASSRVGGSQPQHF. DNA of the CDR3: TGCGCCAGCAGCCGAGTGGGGGGAAGTCAGCCCCAGCATTTT.

This clonotype came up a few times. The V and J genes are TRBV7-9 and TRBJ2-7; 9 positions match TRBD2. The V gene end was trimmed by 1 base and the J gene end by 7 bases; junction bases not matched to a gene: 5. There are 14 residues in the CDR3. Germline lookup yields CDR1 SEHNR and CDR2 FQNEAQ (reference sequence). The CDR3, as DNA: TGTGCCAGCAGCTTAGAACTAGCGGGTGCTGAGCAGTACTTC. It is translated as CASSLELAGAEQYF.

The J gene is TRBJ2-1, the V gene TRBV6-2 or TRBV6-3; TRBD2 matches 9 bases. Germline CDR1 is MNHEY and CDR2 is SVGEGT. V shed 6 bases, J shed 4 bases, and the junction held 7 bases outside the gene matches. There are 15 residues in the CDR3. CDR3 nucleotide sequence: TGTGCCAGCAGGGTCCCTAGCGGGGCTTACAATGAGCAGTTCTTC. This encodes CASRVPSGAYNEQFF.

The CDR3 DNA reads TGTGCCAGTAGTATCGGGGGGAGTGCCTCCTACGAGCAGTACTTC. This encodes CASSIGGSASYEQYF. The chain links TRBV19 to TRBJ2-7; 7 positions match TRBD2. CDR3 length: 15 amino acids. V dropped 3 bases and J dropped 0; count of bases not matched to a gene: 5. Germline V CDR1 and CDR2: LNHDA, SQIVND (reference sequence).